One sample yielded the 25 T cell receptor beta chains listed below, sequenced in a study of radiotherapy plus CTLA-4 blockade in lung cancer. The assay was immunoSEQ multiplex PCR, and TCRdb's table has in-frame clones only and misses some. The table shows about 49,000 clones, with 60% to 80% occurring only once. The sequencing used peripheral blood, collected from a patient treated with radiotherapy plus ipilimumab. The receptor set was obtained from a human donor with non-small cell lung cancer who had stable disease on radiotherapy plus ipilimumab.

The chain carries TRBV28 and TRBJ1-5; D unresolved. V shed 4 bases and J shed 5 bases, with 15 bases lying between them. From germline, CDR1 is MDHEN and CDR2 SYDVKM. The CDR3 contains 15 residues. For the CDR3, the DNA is TGTGCCAGCAGTTCCGCCGCCGGGATCCATCAGCCCCAGCATTTT. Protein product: CASSSAAGIHQPQHF.

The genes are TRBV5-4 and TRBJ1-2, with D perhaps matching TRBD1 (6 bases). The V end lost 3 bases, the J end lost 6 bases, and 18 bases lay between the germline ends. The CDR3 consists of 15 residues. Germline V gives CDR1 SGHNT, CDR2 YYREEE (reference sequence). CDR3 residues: CASSSQDRPLDGYTF. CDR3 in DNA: TGTGCCAGCAGCTCACAGGACAGACCCCTTGATGGCTACACCTTC.

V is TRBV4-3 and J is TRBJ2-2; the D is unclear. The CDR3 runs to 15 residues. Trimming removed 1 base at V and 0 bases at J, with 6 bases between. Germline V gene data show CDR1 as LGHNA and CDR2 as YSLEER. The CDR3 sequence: CASSQGNANTGELFF. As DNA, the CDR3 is TGCGCCAGCAGCCAAGGGAATGCGAACACCGGGGAGCTGTTTTTT.

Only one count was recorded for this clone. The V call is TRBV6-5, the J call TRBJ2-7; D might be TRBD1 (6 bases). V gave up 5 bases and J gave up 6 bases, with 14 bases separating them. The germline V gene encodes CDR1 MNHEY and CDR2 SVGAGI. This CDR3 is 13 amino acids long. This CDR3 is CASSPGQLGEQYF. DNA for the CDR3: TGTGCCAGCAGTCCTGGACAGCTTGGCGAGCAGTACTTC.

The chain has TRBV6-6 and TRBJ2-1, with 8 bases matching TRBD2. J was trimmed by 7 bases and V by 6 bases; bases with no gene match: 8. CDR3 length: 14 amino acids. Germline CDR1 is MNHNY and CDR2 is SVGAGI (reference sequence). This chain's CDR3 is CASRYGTRRNEQFF. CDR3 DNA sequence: TGTGCCAGCAGATACGGGACTAGGCGGAATGAGCAGTTCTTC.

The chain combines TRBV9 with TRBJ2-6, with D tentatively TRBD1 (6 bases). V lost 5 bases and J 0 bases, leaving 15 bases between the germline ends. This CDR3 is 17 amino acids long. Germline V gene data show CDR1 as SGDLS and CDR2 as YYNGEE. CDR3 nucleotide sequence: TGTGCCAGCAGAGGACCGGGACACCGCTCTGGGGCCAACGTCCTGACTTTC. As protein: CASRGPGHRSGANVLTF.

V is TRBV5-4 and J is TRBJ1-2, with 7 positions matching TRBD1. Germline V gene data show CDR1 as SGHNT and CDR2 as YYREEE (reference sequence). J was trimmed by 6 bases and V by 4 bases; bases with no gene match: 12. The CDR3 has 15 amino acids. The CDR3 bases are TGTGCCAGCAGCCGCCGAGACGCAGGGGGGAATGGCTACACCTTC. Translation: CASSRRDAGGNGYTF.

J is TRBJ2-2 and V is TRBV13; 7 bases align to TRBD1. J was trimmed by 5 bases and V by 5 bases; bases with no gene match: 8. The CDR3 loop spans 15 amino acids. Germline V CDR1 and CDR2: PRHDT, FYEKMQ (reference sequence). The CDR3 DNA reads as TGTGCCAGCAGCGTCCGACAGGGTCGGACCGGGGAGCTGTTTTTT. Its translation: CASSVRQGRTGELFF.

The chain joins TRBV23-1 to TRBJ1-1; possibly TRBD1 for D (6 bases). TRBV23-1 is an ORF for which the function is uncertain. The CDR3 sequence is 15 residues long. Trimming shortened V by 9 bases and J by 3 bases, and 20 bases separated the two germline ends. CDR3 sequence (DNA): TGCGCCAGTAGTGGACACGGGGGCGCGGACACTGAAGCTTTCTTT. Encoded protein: CASSGHGGADTEAFF.

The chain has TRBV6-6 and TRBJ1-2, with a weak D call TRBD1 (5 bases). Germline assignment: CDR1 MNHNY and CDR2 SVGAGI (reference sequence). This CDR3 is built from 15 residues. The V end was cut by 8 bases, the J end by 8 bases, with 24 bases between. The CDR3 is CASLPEGVGEGGYTF. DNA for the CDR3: TGTGCCAGCCTACCCGAAGGGGTGGGAGAGGGGGGCTACACCTTC.

CDR3 sequence: CAWSTGGGNQPQHF. CDR3 nucleotide sequence: TGTGCCTGGTCGACGGGGGGGGGCAATCAGCCCCAGCATTTT. This chain joins TRBV30 and TRBJ1-5, with a weak D call TRBD1 (5 bases). Germline lookup yields CDR1 GTSNPN and CDR2 SVGIG (reference sequence). This CDR3 is built from 14 residues. The V end was cut by 5 bases, the J end by 2 bases, with 13 bases between.

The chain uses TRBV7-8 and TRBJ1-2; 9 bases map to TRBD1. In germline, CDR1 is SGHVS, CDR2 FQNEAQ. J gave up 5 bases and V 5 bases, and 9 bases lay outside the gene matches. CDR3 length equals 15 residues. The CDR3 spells CASSPQGDRVYGYTF. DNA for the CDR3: TGTGCCAGCAGCCCCCAGGGGGACAGGGTTTATGGCTACACCTTC.

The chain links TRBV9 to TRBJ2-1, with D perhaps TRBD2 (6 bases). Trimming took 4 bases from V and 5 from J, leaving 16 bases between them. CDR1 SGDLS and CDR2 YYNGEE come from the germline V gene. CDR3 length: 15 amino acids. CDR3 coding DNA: TGTGCCAGCAGCCCCCGGGACGGACTACACAATGAGCAGTTCTTC. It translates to CASSPRDGLHNEQFF.

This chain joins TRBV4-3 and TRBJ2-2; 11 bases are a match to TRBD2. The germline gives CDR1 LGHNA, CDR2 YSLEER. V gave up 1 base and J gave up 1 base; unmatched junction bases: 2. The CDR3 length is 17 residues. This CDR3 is CASSQVGLAGNTGELFF. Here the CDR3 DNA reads TGCGCCAGCAGCCAAGTCGGACTAGCGGGGAACACCGGGGAGCTGTTTTTT.

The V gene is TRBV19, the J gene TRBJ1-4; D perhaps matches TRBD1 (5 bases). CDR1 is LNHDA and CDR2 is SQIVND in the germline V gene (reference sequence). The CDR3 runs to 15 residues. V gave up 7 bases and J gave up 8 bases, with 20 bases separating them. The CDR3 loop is CASTRLDIRGEKLFF. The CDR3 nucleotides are TGTGCCAGTACCCGTTTGGACATACGGGGGGAAAAACTGTTTTTT.

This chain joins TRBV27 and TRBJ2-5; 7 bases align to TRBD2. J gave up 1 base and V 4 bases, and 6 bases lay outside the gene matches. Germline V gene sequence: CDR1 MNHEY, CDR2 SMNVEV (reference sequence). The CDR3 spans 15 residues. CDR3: CASSSTRGTQETQYF. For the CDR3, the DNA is TGTGCCAGCAGTTCTACGCGGGGGACCCAAGAGACCCAGTACTTC.

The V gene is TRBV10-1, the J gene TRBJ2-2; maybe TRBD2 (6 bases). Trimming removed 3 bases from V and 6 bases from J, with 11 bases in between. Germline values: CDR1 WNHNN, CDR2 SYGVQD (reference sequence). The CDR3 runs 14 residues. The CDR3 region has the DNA TGCGCCAGCAGTGATGCGGGCGGGGCCGGGGAGCTGTTTTTT. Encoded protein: CASSDAGGAGELFF.

The CDR3 DNA reads as TGTGCCAGCAGCCCCTCGGGACAGACCTATGGCTACACCTTC. Its translation is CASSPSGQTYGYTF. The chain joins TRBV7-9 to TRBJ1-2; 7 nucleotides match TRBD1. Unmatched junction bases numbered 7, after V lost 5 bases and J lost 4 bases. This CDR3 is built from 14 residues. Germline V gene data show CDR1 as SEHNR and CDR2 as FQNEAQ (reference sequence).

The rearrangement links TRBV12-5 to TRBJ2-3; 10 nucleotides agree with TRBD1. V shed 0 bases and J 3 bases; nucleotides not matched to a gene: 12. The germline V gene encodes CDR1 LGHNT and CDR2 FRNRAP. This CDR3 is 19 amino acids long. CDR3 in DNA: TGTGCTAGTGGTTTGGTACGCCGACAGGGGGCGGGAGGTACAGATACGCAGTATTTT. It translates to CASGLVRRQGAGGTDTQYF.

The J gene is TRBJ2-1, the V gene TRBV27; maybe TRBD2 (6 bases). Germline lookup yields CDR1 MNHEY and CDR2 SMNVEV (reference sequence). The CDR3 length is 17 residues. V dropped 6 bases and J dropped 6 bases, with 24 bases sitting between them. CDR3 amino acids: CASRVGGVSLYLNEQFF. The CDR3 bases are TGTGCCAGCAGAGTCGGCGGGGTATCTTTATATCTCAATGAGCAGTTCTTC.

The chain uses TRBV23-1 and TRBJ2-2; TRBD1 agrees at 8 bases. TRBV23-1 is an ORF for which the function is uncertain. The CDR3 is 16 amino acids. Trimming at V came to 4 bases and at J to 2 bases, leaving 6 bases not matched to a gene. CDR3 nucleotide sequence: TGCGCCAGCAGTCGCTGGACAGGGCCCAACACCGGGGAGCTGTTTTTT. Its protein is CASSRWTGPNTGELFF.

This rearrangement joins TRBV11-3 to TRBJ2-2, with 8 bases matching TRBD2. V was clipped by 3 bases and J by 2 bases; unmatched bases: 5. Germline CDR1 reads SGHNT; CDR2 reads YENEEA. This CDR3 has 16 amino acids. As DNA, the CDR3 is TGTGCCAGCAGCTTGCGAAGCGGGAGTAACACCGGGGAGCTGTTTTTT. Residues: CASSLRSGSNTGELFF.

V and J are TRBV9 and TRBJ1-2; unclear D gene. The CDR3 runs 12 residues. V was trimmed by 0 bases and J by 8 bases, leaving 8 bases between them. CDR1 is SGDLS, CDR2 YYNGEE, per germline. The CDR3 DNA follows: TGTGCCAGCAGCGTAGACGGGGTAGGCTACACCTTC. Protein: CASSVDGVGYTF.

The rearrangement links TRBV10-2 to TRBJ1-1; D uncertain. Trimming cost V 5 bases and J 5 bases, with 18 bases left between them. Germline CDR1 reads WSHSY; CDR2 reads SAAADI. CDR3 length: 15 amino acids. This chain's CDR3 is CASSPWTALLTEAFF. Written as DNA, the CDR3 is TGCGCCAGCAGTCCATGGACGGCGTTATTGACTGAAGCTTTCTTT.

CDR3 nucleotides: TGTGCCAGCAGCGCGCAGGATCGGGCTTTCTTT. This sequence encodes CASSAQDRAFF. The J gene is TRBJ1-1, the V gene TRBV9; D is uncertain. Deletions cut 3 bases from V and 11 bases from J, with 11 bases between. The CDR3 extends over 11 amino acids. CDR1 SGDLS and CDR2 YYNGEE come from the germline V gene.